The rows below give T cell receptor beta chains drawn from one sample of a study of blood T cell repertoires in COVID-19. The assay was immunoSEQ multiplex PCR, and TCRdb's table has in-frame clones only and misses some. This table holds about 130,000 clones, approximately 77% found once. Sequenced: peripheral blood. The receptor set was obtained from a man aged 80 or over with acute or convalescent COVID-19. CDR3s leave out the opening cysteine and the closing phenylalanine or tryptophan. Fields, in order: J gene, V gene, CDR3 protein.

TRBJ2-5	TRBV11-2	ASSLGGGRKKTQY
TRBJ2-2	TRBV11-2	ASRTPRGTGELF
TRBJ2-2	TRBV18	ASSPRGAANTGELF
TRBJ2-7	TRBV2	AIMTRDRGFYEQY
TRBJ2-6	TRBV10-3	AISDPGSPGANVLT
TRBJ2-7	TRBV6-2/TRBV6-3	ASSYSISGGARIDEQY
TRBJ2-7	TRBV3-1/TRBV3-2	ASSQAPSGRGPSEQY
TRBJ1-4	TRBV6-5	ASTLNRDEKLF
TRBJ1-1	TRBV10-3	AISPADRSTEAF
TRBJ1-1	TRBV10-3	AITDRMNTEAF
TRBJ2-3	TRBV7-8	ASKRLAGASSDTQY
TRBJ1-2	TRBV5-1	ASKAQTNYGYT